The following is a T cell receptor beta chain sequence with its context. Different DNA sequences within this sample yield the same CDR3. In the original analysis: Quantification of nucleated cells was approximated via reference gene primer amplification. The protocol was immunoSEQ multiplex PCR, while the TCRdb copy is restricted to in-frame clones and leaves out a portion. V and J calls and clone size are copied from that table; D and trimming were computed from the DNA. Among more than 200,000 clones listed, roughly nine tenths were seen once. With 4 bases removed from V and 0 bases from J, the gap between germline ends came to 9 bases. Germline CDR1 and CDR2: SGHTA and FQGNSA. CDR3 length: 14 residues. This entry is derived from a study of blood T cell repertoires in COVID-19. Study-level information: Both acute and convalescent COVID-19 samples were obtained from the United States, Italy and Spain. Sources were T cells, B-cell-depleted T cells, or PBMCs; the material itself was cDNA or gDNA.

Sample: peripheral blood. The TCR sequence derives from an older man with acute or convalescent COVID-19. The chain uses TRBV7-2 and TRBJ1-1, with unresolved D. CDR3 residues: CASSSRTLNTEAFF. The CDR3 DNA is TGTGCCAGCAGCTCCCGAACATTGAACACTGAAGCTTTCTTT.